The clone carrying this TCR beta chain has just a few counts. The same CDR3 can be traced to other DNA sequences in this sample. Both subsets, CD45RA+ naive and CD45RA-negative memory, were split from the CD4+ cells. The assay was carried out at the deep level. The DNA input per sorted-subset replicate PCR was 200 ng, corresponding to some 30,000 T cell genomes. TCRdb keeps only in-frame clones here, not all; method: immunoSEQ multiplex PCR. The table includes 2 million to 2.5 million clones, 80% to 95% detected once. The record originates from a study of shared clonotypes between healthy human individuals. V dropped 0 bases and J dropped 2 bases, with 6 bases sitting between them. This CDR3 region has 13 residues. Germline values: CDR1 SGHRS, CDR2 YFSETQ.

The chain has TRBV5-1 and TRBJ2-7; no clear D gene. The sequence was collected from a man aged 18 to 29 in good health. Some clones in this sample may be carry-over from other donors' samples. The sample was naive CD4+ T cells from PBMCs. Described subset: CD45RA+ positively selected. The CDR3 nucleotides read TGCGCCAGCAGCTTGGACGGAACCTACGAGCAGTACTTC. Its translation is CASSLDGTYEQYF.